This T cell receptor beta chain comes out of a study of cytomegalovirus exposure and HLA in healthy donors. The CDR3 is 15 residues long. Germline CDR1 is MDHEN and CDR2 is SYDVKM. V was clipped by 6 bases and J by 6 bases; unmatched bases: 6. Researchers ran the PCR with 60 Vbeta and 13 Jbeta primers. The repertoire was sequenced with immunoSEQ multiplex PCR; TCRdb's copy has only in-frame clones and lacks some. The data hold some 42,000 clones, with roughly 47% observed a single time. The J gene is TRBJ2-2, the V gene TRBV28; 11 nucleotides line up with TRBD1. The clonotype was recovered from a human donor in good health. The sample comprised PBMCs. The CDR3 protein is CASRAGQGGAGELFF. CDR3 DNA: TGTGCCAGCAGGGCGGGACAGGGGGGCGCCGGGGAGCTGTTTTTT. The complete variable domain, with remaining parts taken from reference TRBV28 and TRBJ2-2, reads DVKVTQSSRYLVKRTGEKVFLECVQDMDHENMFWYRQDPGLGLRLIYFSYDVKMKEKGDIPEGYSVSREKKERFSLILESASTNQTSMYLCASRAGQGGAGELFFGEGSRLTVL.